These T cell receptor beta chains were read from a single sample in a study of blood T cell repertoires in COVID-19. Clones were sequenced by immunoSEQ multiplex PCR, and TCRdb holds only the in-frame ones, with some missing. The profile shows roughly 93,000 clones, around 87% of them singletons. Input material: peripheral blood. Source of these receptors: a human donor in a cohort sampled during active COVID-19. Each CDR3 is given without its conserved first and last residue. Clone size is shown for a subset of rows, as once, few, many or a class of expanded clone.

NA TRBV20-1 9 SAYKPDEQF
NA TRBV5-1 13 ASSFGQENTGELF
NA TRBV7-9 12 ASSFPAGGYGYT
NA TRBV11-2 11 ASSLEMRGTQY
NA TRBV5-1 12 ASSVDRGRETQY
NA TRBV11-2 12 ASSPAGMNTEAF
NA TRBV7-2 13 ASSSDRGRNSPLH
NA TRBV10-3 12 AISEGQGTQPQH
NA TRBV24-1 16 ATRGGDSGIFSADTQY
NA TRBV7-3 11 ASSPQGGTEAF
once TRBV25-1 9 ASSDLLGLL
NA TRBV18 13 ASSPGQANTGELF
NA TRBV9 12 ASSVAVGADTQY
NA TRBV28 16 ASSSPGGGTGSPYEQY
NA TRBV24-1 15 ATSDRTTSSPGDEQF
NA TRBV18 11 ASSSGQKETQY
NA TRBV15 13 ATSETLSSYNEQF
few TRBV6-2/TRBV6-3 14 ASSYSGTGSTYEQY
NA TRBV3-1/TRBV3-2 13 ASSPSGTSNYEQY
NA TRBV3-1/TRBV3-2 11 ASSLSGYNEQF
NA TRBV14 12 ASSQAGRSIPLH
few TRBV6-1 17 ASSEPDLVLYSINQPQH
NA TRBV5-1 15 ASATGGSGLASGEQY
NA TRBV21-1 14 ASSKTTGGENYEQY
NA TRBV7-9 13 ASSSPGLAGDTQY
NA TRBV11-2 14 ASSLVGPEPGDEQF
NA TRBV29-1 10 SVTPTNYGYT
NA TRBV28 13 ASSLPTPTTDTQY
few TRBV3-1/TRBV3-2 15 ASSQDTSGRAGGELF